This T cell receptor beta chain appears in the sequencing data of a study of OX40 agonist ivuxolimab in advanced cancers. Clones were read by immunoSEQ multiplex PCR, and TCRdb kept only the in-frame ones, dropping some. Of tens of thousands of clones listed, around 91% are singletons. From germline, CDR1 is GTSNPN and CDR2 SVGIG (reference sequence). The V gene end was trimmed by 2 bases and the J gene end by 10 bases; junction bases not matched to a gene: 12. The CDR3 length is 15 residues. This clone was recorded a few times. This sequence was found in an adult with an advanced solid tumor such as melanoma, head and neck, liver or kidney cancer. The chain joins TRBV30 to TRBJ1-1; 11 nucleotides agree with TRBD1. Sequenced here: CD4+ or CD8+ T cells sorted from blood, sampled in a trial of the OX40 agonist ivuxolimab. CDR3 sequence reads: CAWSPGTGGLVGAFF. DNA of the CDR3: TGTGCCTGGAGTCCTGGGACAGGGGGTCTTGTCGGAGCTTTCTTT.